Presented here are 4 T cell receptor beta chains from one specimen sequenced in a study of cytomegalovirus exposure and HLA in healthy donors. The PCR contained 60 Vbeta and 13 Jbeta primers. Produced via immunoSEQ multiplex PCR; TCRdb's table is partial and in-frame only. The table has about 230,000 clones, about 84% seen once. The sample was PBMCs. Every receptor here comes from a human donor in good health.

The gene calls are TRBV4-2 and TRBJ2-1; D is unresolved. The germline V gene encodes CDR1 LGHNA and CDR2 YNFKEQ. This CDR3 contains 15 residues. The ends were cut back, 2 bases at V and 7 bases at J, with 15 bases in the middle. The CDR3 DNA follows: TGTGCCAGCAGCCAACCCACCCCCGGGTGGAATGAGCAGTTCTTC. It encodes CASSQPTPGWNEQFF.

The chain links TRBV5-1 to TRBJ2-7, with TRBD2 identical over 8 bases. There are 13 residues in the CDR3. Germline V gene data show CDR1 as SGHRS and CDR2 as YFSETQ. V shed 3 bases and J 6 bases; nucleotides not matched to a gene: 5. As DNA, the CDR3 is TGCGCCAGCAGCTCACGGGAGGGGCCCGAGCAGTACTTC. Its protein is CASSSREGPEQYF.

The chain is built from TRBV5-1 and TRBJ2-7; TRBD1 matches at 10 bases. Trimming removed 3 bases from V and 4 bases from J; junction bases left unmatched: 7. The length of the CDR3 is 15 residues. Germline CDR1 and CDR2: SGHRS and YFSETQ. CDR3 region: CASSSPGTGDYEQYF. In nucleotides, the CDR3 is TGCGCCAGCAGCTCTCCGGGGACAGGGGATTACGAGCAGTACTTC.

This sequence joins TRBV18 and TRBJ2-7; a possible D gene is TRBD1 (5 bases). CDR3 size: 14 residues. Looked up from germline, CDR1 is KGHSH and CDR2 is LQKENI. Between the trimmed V and J ends, which lost 3 bases and 4 bases, there was a span of 13 bases. The CDR3 DNA is TGTGCCAGCTCACCGCAACGAGACAGTTACGAGCAGTACTTC. It specifies CASSPQRDSYEQYF.